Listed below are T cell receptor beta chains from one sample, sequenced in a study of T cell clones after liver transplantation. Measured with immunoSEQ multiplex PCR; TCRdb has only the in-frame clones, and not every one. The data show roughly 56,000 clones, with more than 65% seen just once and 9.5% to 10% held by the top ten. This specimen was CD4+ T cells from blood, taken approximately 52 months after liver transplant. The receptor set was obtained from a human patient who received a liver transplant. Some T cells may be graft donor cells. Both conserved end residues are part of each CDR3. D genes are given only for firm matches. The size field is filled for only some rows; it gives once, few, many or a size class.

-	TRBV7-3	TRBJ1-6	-	TGTGCCAGCAGCATTACGGGGGATTCACCCCTCCACTTT	CASSITGDSPLHF
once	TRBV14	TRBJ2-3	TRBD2	TGTGCCAGCAGCCAAAGAGCGGGGGGGGGAGATACGCAGTATTTT	CASSQRAGGGDTQYF
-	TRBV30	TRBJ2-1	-	TGTGCCTGGAGTAATTCCGGAGACTCTGGGCAGTTCTTC	CAWSNSGDSGQFF
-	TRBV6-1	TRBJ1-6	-	TGTGCCAGCAGTGAAACGGTCTCAGGGGCACCCCTCCACTTT	CASSETVSGAPLHF
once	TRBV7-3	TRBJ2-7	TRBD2	TGTGCCAGCAGCACCTCTAGCGGGGGGGCCCACGAGCAGTACTTC	CASSTSSGGAHEQYF
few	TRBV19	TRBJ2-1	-	TGTGCCAGTAGTATCGGCCCCACGGTCAGGAATGAGCAGTTCTTC	CASSIGPTVRNEQFF
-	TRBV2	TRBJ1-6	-	TGTGCCAGCAGGATAGGGATGAACTCACCCCTCCACTTT	CASRIGMNSPLHF
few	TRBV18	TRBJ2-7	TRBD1	TGTGCCAGCTCAGCAACGGGACAGGGAGCCCCCTACGAGCAGTACTTC	CASSATGQGAPYEQYF
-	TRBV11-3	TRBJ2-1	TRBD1	TGTGCCAGCAGCCTAAGACAGGGGAAAAACAATGAGCAGTTCTTC	CASSLRQGKNNEQFF
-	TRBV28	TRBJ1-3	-	TGTGCCAGCACCCCAAGGGGATTAAACTCTGGAAACACCATATATTTT	CASTPRGLNSGNTIYF
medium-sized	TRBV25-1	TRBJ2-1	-	TGTGCCAGCAGTGGTACGGGGGCCCATGAGCAGTTCTTC	CASSGTGAHEQFF
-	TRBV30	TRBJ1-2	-	TGTGCCTGCACAGAGAACTATGGCTACACCTTC	CACTENYGYTF
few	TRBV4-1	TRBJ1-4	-	TGCGCCAGCAGCCAATTCGAGTCTGAAAAACTGTTTTTT	CASSQFESEKLFF